A selection of T cell receptor beta chains follows, all from one sample in a study of blood T cell repertoires in COVID-19. TCRdb's table, derived via immunoSEQ multiplex PCR, lists solely in-frame clones and lacks some. The sample lists over 300,000 clones, approximately 82% seen once, with roughly 1.1% in the top ten. Sequencing was done on a sample of peripheral blood. These receptors were taken from a woman in her 50s with acute or convalescent COVID-19. Each CDR3 is given with its conserved first and last residue. A D gene is named only where the DNA matches it firmly. Rows give clone size only sometimes, using once, few, many, or a class for an expanded clone.

CDR3 length	V gene	J gene	D gene	clone size	CDR3 protein	CDR3 DNA
13	TRBV4-3	TRBJ1-6	-	-	CASSRSSDSPLHF	TGCGCCAGCAGCCGCTCTTCGGATTCACCCCTCCACTTT
14	TRBV7-2	TRBJ2-7	-	-	CASRMRDLTYEQYF	TGTGCCAGCAGGATGAGGGACTTGACCTACGAGCAGTACTTC
11	TRBV29-1	TRBJ2-2	-	-	CSVAGTGELFF	TGCAGCGTCGCAGGGACCGGGGAGCTGTTTTTT
16	TRBV7-9	TRBJ2-7	TRBD1	few	CASSGQGAAAAYEQYF	TGTGCCAGCAGCGGACAGGGAGCAGCGGCGGCCTACGAGCAGTACTTC
14	TRBV6-5	TRBJ1-2	-	-	CASRKRIRDYGYTF	TGTGCCAGCAGAAAAAGAATTCGAGACTATGGCTACACCTTC
15	TRBV7-2	TRBJ1-4	TRBD1	-	CASSSSGQGGEKLFF	TGTGCCAGCAGCTCCTCGGGACAGGGAGGAGAAAAACTGTTTTTT
14	TRBV7-2	TRBJ2-2	-	-	CATQGGANTGELFF	TGTGCCACCCAAGGGGGGGCGAACACCGGGGAGCTGTTTTTT
15	TRBV4-3	TRBJ2-1	TRBD2	-	CASSQDIGRGNEQFF	TGCGCCAGCAGCCAAGACATCGGGAGGGGCAATGAGCAGTTCTTC
12	TRBV7-9	TRBJ1-2	TRBD1	few	CASRRGRVGYTF	TGTGCCAGCCGGAGGGGGCGGGTTGGCTACACCTTC
13	TRBV5-4	TRBJ2-5	-	few	CASSFQGGETQYF	TGTGCCAGCAGCTTTCAGGGGGGAGAGACCCAGTACTTC
12	TRBV28	TRBJ1-2	-	-	CASSLRTGGYTF	TGTGCCAGCAGTTTACGGACGGGAGGCTACACCTTC
17	TRBV9	TRBJ1-6	TRBD1	-	CASSVGPQGNNNSPLHF	TGTGCCAGCAGCGTAGGCCCACAGGGGAATAATAATTCACCCCTCCACTTT
13	TRBV12-3/TRBV12-4	TRBJ2-5	TRBD1	-	CASSNRGQETQYF	TGTGCCAGCAGTAACAGGGGTCAAGAGACCCAGTACTTC
15	TRBV7-2	TRBJ2-2	TRBD2	-	CASSTYLAGTGELFF	TGTGCCAGCAGCACCTACCTAGCGGGAACCGGGGAGCTGTTTTTT
14	TRBV9	TRBJ2-1	-	-	CASSPRDYYNEQFF	TGTGCCAGCAGCCCTCGAGACTACTACAATGAGCAGTTCTTC
13	TRBV5-1	TRBJ2-7	-	-	CASSLRDTYEQYF	TGCGCCAGCAGCCTCCGGGACACCTACGAGCAGTACTTC
14	TRBV13	TRBJ1-1	TRBD1	-	CASGTGGYNTEAFF	TGTGCCAGCGGGACAGGGGGCTACAACACTGAAGCTTTCTTT
13	TRBV2	TRBJ2-2	TRBD1	-	CASGDRGLVELFF	TGTGCCAGCGGGGACAGGGGGCTTGTGGAGCTGTTTTTT
15	TRBV7-9	TRBJ1-2	-	-	CASSLEAWTVYGYTF	TGTGCCAGCAGCTTAGAGGCCTGGACAGTATATGGCTACACCTTC
15	TRBV2	TRBJ1-2	TRBD1	-	CASSEYGTGVYGYTF	TGTGCCAGCAGTGAATACGGGACAGGGGTCTATGGCTACACCTTC
16	TRBV12-5	TRBJ2-3	-	-	CASGSKAGSFTDTQYF	TGTGCTAGTGGTTCAAAAGCGGGCTCTTTCACAGATACGCAGTATTTT
13	TRBV30	TRBJ2-6	-	-	CAWSVGATNVLTF	TGTGCCTGGAGTGTAGGGGCAACCAACGTCCTGACTTTC
16	TRBV19	TRBJ1-3	-	-	CASTPDRDLSGNTIYF	TGTGCCAGTACACCAGACCGGGATCTGTCTGGAAACACCATATATTTT
17	TRBV19	TRBJ1-5	TRBD1	-	CASSIGQGLYSNQPQHF	TGTGCCAGTAGTATTGGACAGGGACTTTATAGCAATCAGCCCCAGCATTTT
12	TRBV30	TRBJ2-3	-	-	CAWSPLLDTQYF	TGTGCCTGGAGTCCCCTCCTCGATACGCAGTATTTT
16	TRBV18	TRBJ2-2	TRBD1	-	CASSPPRGQNTGELFF	TGTGCCAGCTCACCGCCCAGGGGGCAAAACACCGGGGAGCTGTTTTTT
17	TRBV6-1	TRBJ2-4	TRBD1	-	CASSEDGDRIAKNIQYF	TGTGCCAGCAGTGAAGACGGGGACAGGATAGCCAAAAACATTCAGTACTTC
14	TRBV3-1/TRBV3-2	TRBJ2-7	TRBD1	-	CASSQYRGDYEQYF	TGTGCCAGCAGCCAATACAGGGGGGACTACGAGCAGTACTTC
15	TRBV5-1	TRBJ1-3	TRBD1	-	CASSFTTGGGNTIYF	TGCGCCAGCAGCTTCACCACAGGGGGCGGAAACACCATATATTTT
15	TRBV6-6	TRBJ2-1	TRBD2	-	CASSYRAGEDNEQFF	TGTGCCAGCAGTTACAGAGCGGGGGAGGACAATGAGCAGTTCTTC
13	TRBV5-4	TRBJ2-3	-	-	CASSRASTDTQYF	TGTGCCAGCAGCCGCGCTAGCACAGATACGCAGTATTTT
13	TRBV18	TRBJ1-1	TRBD1	-	CASSRDRVDEAFF	TGTGCCAGCTCACGGGACAGGGTGGATGAAGCTTTCTTT
15	TRBV30	TRBJ1-1	-	-	CAWSLGGASRTEAFF	TGTGCCTGGAGCCTTGGCGGAGCCTCTAGGACTGAAGCTTTCTTT
16	TRBV28	TRBJ2-4	TRBD2	-	CASGQPGLAGGDIQYF	TGTGCCAGCGGACAACCGGGACTAGCGGGGGGAGACATTCAGTACTTC
13	TRBV30	TRBJ1-2	TRBD1	-	CAWTAQGNYGYTF	TGTGCCTGGACCGCACAGGGGAACTATGGCTACACCTTC
16	TRBV5-1	TRBJ1-6	TRBD1	-	CASSFWGQGLNSPLHF	TGCGCCAGCAGCTTCTGGGGACAGGGACTGAATTCACCCCTCCACTTT
15	TRBV25-1	TRBJ1-2	TRBD1	-	CASSQGGTGAAGYTF	TGTGCCAGCTCCCAAGGAGGGACAGGGGCAGCTGGCTACACCTTC
14	TRBV10-3	TRBJ1-2	-	-	CAISGQDTNYGYTF	TGTGCCATCAGTGGACAGGATACAAACTATGGCTACACCTTC
14	TRBV3-1/TRBV3-2	TRBJ2-5	-	-	CASSFRQARETQYF	TGTGCCAGCAGCTTCCGACAGGCCCGAGAGACCCAGTACTTC
14	TRBV18	TRBJ1-1	-	few	CASSPRGVNTEAFF	TGTGCCAGCTCACCAAGGGGTGTGAACACTGAAGCTTTCTTT
16	TRBV4-3	TRBJ1-4	TRBD1	once	CASSQGQGTGAEKLFF	TGCGCCAGCAGCCAAGGCCAGGGGACAGGGGCTGAAAAACTGTTTTTT
16	TRBV6-6	TRBJ1-6	-	-	CASSAGLSSYNSPLHF	TGTGCCAGCAGCGCCGGACTGAGCTCCTATAATTCACCCCTCCACTTT
18	TRBV24-1	TRBJ2-1	TRBD1	-	CATSDPGSPGQGYNEQFF	TGTGCCACCAGTGATCCGGGAAGTCCGGGACAGGGGTACAATGAGCAGTTCTTC
13	TRBV7-2	TRBJ2-7	-	-	CASSFTTNYEQYF	TGTGCCAGCAGCTTTACGACTAACTACGAGCAGTACTTC
14	TRBV24-1	TRBJ2-3	TRBD2	-	CATSSGSGTDTQYF	TGTGCCACCAGTAGCGGGAGCGGCACAGATACGCAGTATTTT
17	TRBV5-6	TRBJ1-3	TRBD1	-	CASSFSGLQGAQDTIYF	TGTGCCAGCAGCTTCTCGGGACTCCAGGGGGCGCAGGACACCATATATTTT
17	TRBV6-4	TRBJ1-5	TRBD1	-	CASSVSLTGVVNQPQHF	TGTGCCAGCAGCGTTAGCCTGACAGGGGTTGTCAATCAGCCCCAGCATTTT
14	TRBV7-9	TRBJ2-7	TRBD1	-	CASREQGALYEQYF	TGTGCCAGCCGAGAGCAGGGGGCTTTATACGAGCAGTACTTC
16	TRBV5-6	TRBJ2-3	TRBD1	-	CASSLGDRASTDTQYF	TGTGCCAGCAGCTTGGGCGACAGGGCCTCCACAGATACGCAGTATTTT
12	TRBV7-2	TRBJ2-3	-	once	CASRPTADTQYF	TGTGCCAGCAGGCCTACGGCAGATACGCAGTATTTT